These T cell receptor beta chains were read from a single sample in a study of T-cell memory formation after mild COVID-19. TCRdb redid the calling of the 5' RACE reads with MiXCR, one entry per CDR3 protein. The table includes roughly 600,000 distinct CDR3 sequences, about a sixth detected once. The source material was PBMCs or a T cell subset sorted from them (not recorded which). These receptor sequences come from an adult woman who had mild COVID-19 (a few samples of this study predate the infection). Cell type and time point are not known. Each CDR3 is given with its conserved first and last residue. Size is stated for part of the rows, as once, few or many counts, or as a class when the clone is expanded.

cdr3_length clone_size j_call v_call cdr3_aa
14 . TRBJ1-1 TRBV12-3/TRBV12-4 CASTLAGINTEAFF
13 few TRBJ1-1 TRBV10-3 CAISQQGNTEAFF
13 once TRBJ1-3 TRBV12-3/TRBV12-4 CASRDDSGNTIYF
16 . TRBJ1-1 TRBV6-5 CASSYSRGLGNTEAFF
21 . TRBJ2-5 TRBV29-1 CSVEDSWRSGQGPRGEETQYF
21 . TRBJ2-6 TRBV25-1 CASSDPFPRGTGVAGANVLTF
15 few TRBJ2-7 TRBV6-2/TRBV6-3 CASIRVGRSGYEQYF
17 . TRBJ2-1 TRBV4-2 CASSPEGTGGGFFEQFF
13 few TRBJ1-2 TRBV5-6 CASSPRLGSGYTF
15 . TRBJ1-1 TRBV6-2/TRBV6-3 CASSSRTVVGTEAFF
16 few TRBJ2-1 TRBV4-2 CASSQETGLVANEQFF
18 few TRBJ2-2 TRBV5-6 CASSWVGVTSGNTGELFF
17 once TRBJ2-3 TRBV5-1 CASNLAMGLAGEDTQYF
17 . TRBJ2-7 TRBV4-1 CASSPSPASGENYEQYF